Below, 5 T cell receptor beta chains from the same sample are listed, as sequenced in a study of PD-L1 blockade in urothelial cancer. Method: immunoSEQ multiplex PCR; TCRdb's copy keeps in-frame clones and lacks some. The sample records 60,000 to 70,000 clones, 81% being singletons. As for time point: pretreatment peripheral blood. The sample here was PBMCs, taken around atezolizumab (anti-PD-L1) treatment. All receptors derive from a man between 65 and 85 years old with urothelial cancer.

CDR3 region: CASSLGGYEQYF. The CDR3 DNA is TGTGCCAGCAGCCTCGGGGGCTACGAGCAGTACTTC. The chain uses TRBV4-2 and TRBJ2-7; possibly TRBD2 for D (6 bases). The CDR3 extends over 12 amino acids. Germline V lookup: CDR1 LGHNA, CDR2 YNFKEQ. V dropped 4 bases and J dropped 3 bases, with 7 bases sitting between them.

The V call is TRBV5-1, the J call TRBJ2-7; 9 positions agree with TRBD2. V trimming: 7 bases; J trimming: 3 bases; junction bases outside the gene matches: 8. From germline, CDR1 is SGHRS and CDR2 YFSETQ. The CDR3 consists of 14 residues. The CDR3 is CASAPLAGNYEQYF. The CDR3 DNA follows: TGCGCCAGCGCACCCCTAGCGGGAAACTACGAGCAGTACTTC.

A single count supports this clone. The chain joins TRBV29-1 to TRBJ2-3; the match to TRBD2 covers 9 bases. Losses at the gene ends were 3 bases for V and 5 bases for J; bases not matched to a gene: 9. This CDR3 is built from 15 residues. Germline V gives CDR1 SQVTM, CDR2 ANQGSEA. CDR3 protein: CSVEGGRALGDTQYF. The CDR3 DNA reads TGCAGCGTTGAGGGCGGGAGGGCCTTGGGAGATACGCAGTATTTT.

The chain links TRBV19 to TRBJ2-2; no clear D gene. The V end was cut by 4 bases, the J end by 0 bases, with 12 bases between. CDR3 length: 16 amino acids. Germline V lookup: CDR1 LNHDA, CDR2 SQIVND (reference sequence). CDR3 nucleotide sequence: TGTGCCAGTAGTAAGGCCAGGTCGGCGAACACCGGGGAGCTGTTTTTT. Translation gives CASSKARSANTGELFF.

The rearrangement joins TRBV10-3 to TRBJ1-1; no definite D call. Trimming pared 11 bases from V and 3 bases from J, leaving 16 bases between. Germline V gene data show CDR1 as ENHRY and CDR2 as SYGVKD. There are 13 residues in the CDR3. CDR3 DNA: TGTGCCTCGACGCTTAGGGAGGACACTGAAGCTTTCTTT. This encodes CASTLREDTEAFF.